This entry features one T cell receptor (beta chain) sequence. Its matching antigen is unknown. This record comes from a study of cytomegalovirus exposure and HLA in healthy donors. Overall study findings and caveats: As was reported, the classifier diagnosed cytomegalovirus status with high specificity and sensitivity. Through in vitro validation, a few CMV-associated chains were shown to be specific for CMV antigens. The number of N-insertions in an Asian-associated ancestry cluster was reportedly below the roughly 670-donor mean in a later analysis.

The study ran its PCR with 60 Vbeta and 13 Jbeta primers. The assay was immunoSEQ multiplex PCR, and TCRdb's table has in-frame clones only and misses some. The sample comprises over 110,000 clones, around 78% of which are singletons, and approximately 5.6% rests with the top ten. This CDR3 region has 15 residues. Germline-derived CDR1 and CDR2 are SNHLY and FYNNEI. V lost 6 bases and J 0 bases, leaving 9 bases between the germline ends. This chain joins TRBV2 and TRBJ1-6; D gene uncertain. This receptor was identified in a woman in her thirties or forties in good health and CMV-seropositive. Sequencing was carried out using PBMCs. The CDR3 bases are TGTGCCAGCAGCGTGACAACCTCCTATAATTCACCCCTCCACTTT. Encoded protein: CASSVTTSYNSPLHF.